One and the same sample provided the 21 T cell receptor beta chains below, sequenced in a study of shared clonotypes between healthy human individuals. Sequenced by immunoSEQ multiplex PCR; TCRdb stores in-frame clones only, minus some. The sample lists approximately 1,500,000 clones, roughly 96% occurring once. The sequenced material came from naive CD4+ T cells sorted from blood. Subset here: CD45RA+ positively selected. These receptors originate from a man between 25 and 39 years old in good health.

In the case of this clone: The sample has other DNA sequences that encode this CDR3 too. The rearrangement joins TRBV5-1 to TRBJ2-5; no definite D call. This CDR3 is built from 13 residues. The V gene lost 2 bases and the J gene lost 1 base, with 6 bases spanning the gap. CDR1 is SGHRS, CDR2 YFSETQ, per germline. CDR3 coding DNA: TGCGCCAGCAGCTTCGGCAGCCAAGAGACCCAGTACTTC. It specifies CASSFGSQETQYF.

J is TRBJ2-1 and V is TRBV15; TRBD2 matches 7 bases. The CDR3 totals 16 residues. Losses at the gene ends were 1 base for V and 15 bases for J; bases not matched to a gene: 18. Germline lookup yields CDR1 LNHNV and CDR2 YYDKDF (reference sequence). Here the CDR3 reads CATSRGLVGGHRSMFF. The CDR3 nucleotides read TGTGCCACCAGCAGAGGGTTAGTGGGAGGGCATAGGTCCATGTTCTTC.

The V and J genes are TRBV21-1 and TRBJ1-1; TRBD1, as called in the table, went unchecked against the DNA. TRBV21-1 is given as a pseudogene. CDR3 length: 10 amino acids. The CDR3 coding sequence is TGTGCCGGCAGACAGGGGTGTGCTTTCTTT. Translated, it gives CAGRQGCAFF.

This sequence joins TRBV5-1 and TRBJ2-7; D is uncertain. V was cut by 0 bases and J by 3 bases, with 7 bases left in between. This CDR3 region has 13 residues. Germline-derived CDR1 and CDR2 are SGHRS and YFSETQ. This CDR3 reads CASSLGGNYEQYF. CDR3 DNA sequence: TGCGCCAGCAGCTTGGGTGGAAACTACGAGCAGTACTTC.

The rearrangement joins TRBV30 to TRBJ2-7; no clear D. V dropped 5 bases and J dropped 5 bases, with 13 bases sitting between them. Germline V lookup: CDR1 GTSNPN, CDR2 SVGIG (reference sequence). The CDR3 has 12 amino acids. CDR3 residues: CAWRARAHEQYF. Here the CDR3 DNA reads TGTGCCTGGCGCGCCCGGGCCCACGAGCAGTACTTC.

About this clone: Additional DNA sequences in this sample encode the identical CDR3. V and J are TRBV9 and TRBJ1-1; tentatively, D is TRBD1 (5 bases). Germline-derived CDR1 and CDR2 are SGDLS and YYNGEE. This CDR3 contains 15 residues. V was trimmed by 0 bases and J by 2 bases, leaving 11 bases between them. The CDR3 region has the DNA TGTGCCAGCAGCGTAGAGGTCCAGGGAAACACTGAAGCTTTCTTT. This translates into CASSVEVQGNTEAFF.

This chain joins TRBV6-1 and TRBJ2-7; 8 nucleotides line up with TRBD1. The CDR3 spans 15 residues. V shed 4 bases and J 4 bases; nucleotides not matched to a gene: 9. The V gene's germline CDR1 is MNHNS and CDR2 SASEGT. The CDR3 spells CASSVDRAPGYEQYF. The CDR3 region has the DNA TGTGCCAGCAGTGTGGACAGGGCCCCCGGTTACGAGCAGTACTTC.

CDR3 bases: TGTGCCAGCAGCTTGGGAGAACCGGCCCCCAATCAGCCCCAGCATTTT. The encoded protein is CASSLGEPAPNQPQHF. The rearrangement uses TRBV5-4 and TRBJ1-5; D is uncertain. Germline V CDR1 and CDR2: SGHNT, YYREEE (reference sequence). With 0 bases removed from V and 3 bases from J, the gap between germline ends came to 13 bases. The length of the CDR3 is 16 residues. The full variable domain, in which reference TRBV5-4 and TRBJ1-5 provide the parts outside the CDR3, is ETGVTQSPTHLIKTRGQQVTLRCSSQSGHNTVSWYQQALGQGPQFIFQYYREEENGRGNFPPRFSGLQFPNYSSELNVNALELDDSALYLCASSLGEPAPNQPQHFGDGTRLSIL.

The V call is TRBV21-1, the J call TRBJ2-1; TRBD2 is the table's D call, not checked against the DNA. TRBV21-1 is a known pseudogene. The CDR3 is made up of 15 amino acids. CDR3 in amino acids: CASSKCAGVLPEQFF. The CDR3 region has the DNA TGTGCCAGCAGCAAATGTGCGGGTGTCCTTCCGGAGCAGTTCTTC.

The chain employs TRBV29-1 and TRBJ1-1; a possible D gene is TRBD1 (6 bases). Looked up from germline, CDR1 is SQVTM and CDR2 is ANQGSEA. CDR3 size: 13 residues. Trimming cost V 2 bases and J 11 bases, with 18 bases left between them. For the CDR3, the DNA is TGCAGCGTTGAAAATCGACAGGCCAGGTATGCTTTCTTT. Translation gives CSVENRQARYAFF. Together with reference TRBV29-1 and TRBJ1-1, the CDR3 gives the full variable domain: SAVISQKPSRDICQRGTSLTIQCQVDSQVTMMFWYRQQPGQSLTLIATANQGSEATYESGFVIDKFPISRPNLTFSTLTVSNMSPEDSSIYLCSVENRQARYAFFGQGTRLTVV.

J is TRBJ2-7 and V is TRBV2, with a possible D match to TRBD2 (6 bases). CDR3 length: 14 residues. Germline loops: CDR1 SNHLY, CDR2 FYNNEI. V shed 7 bases and J shed 7 bases, with 20 bases lying between them. The CDR3 loop is CASTARETSGEQYF. The CDR3 region has the DNA TGTGCCAGCACCGCTCGGGAGACCTCGGGGGAGCAGTACTTC.

This chain uses TRBV28 with TRBJ2-7; 10 bases map to TRBD2. V trimming: 4 bases; J trimming: 6 bases; junction bases outside the gene matches: 6. The CDR3 contains 14 residues. The germline gives CDR1 MDHEN, CDR2 SYDVKM. In nucleotides, the CDR3 is TGTGCCAGCAGTTGGATTAGCGGGAGGAGCGAGCAGTACTTC. Encoded protein: CASSWISGRSEQYF.

The rearrangement joins TRBV11-2 to TRBJ2-3, with D unresolved. V was clipped by 3 bases and J by 2 bases, with 9 bases between them. CDR1 SGHAT and CDR2 FQNNGV come from the germline V gene. The CDR3 runs to 14 residues. CDR3 sequence (DNA): TGTGCCAGCAGCTTCCGCCAAGACACAGATACGCAGTATTTT. This gives the protein CASSFRQDTDTQYF.

The chain recombines TRBV11-2 with TRBJ2-5; possibly TRBD1 or TRBD2 for D (5 bases each). Between the trimmed V and J ends, which lost 3 bases and 4 bases, there was a span of 15 bases. The germline V gene encodes CDR1 SGHAT and CDR2 FQNNGV. This CDR3 is built from 15 residues. The CDR3 nucleotides are TGTGCCAGCAGCTTCCCGTGGGGCCGGGGAGAGACCCAGTACTTC. Translation gives CASSFPWGRGETQYF.

V is TRBV7-9 and J is TRBJ1-2, with 7 bases fitting TRBD1. Germline V lookup: CDR1 SEHNR, CDR2 FQNEAQ (reference sequence). CDR3 length: 15 residues. Trimming cost V 5 bases and J 10 bases; bases outside gene matches: 16. The CDR3 region is CASSIPLDRAVDYTF. CDR3 DNA sequence: TGTGCCAGCAGCATTCCCCTTGACAGGGCCGTCGACTACACCTTC.

This clone showed up just once. The identical CDR3 is also encoded by other nucleotide sequences in the sample. This chain links TRBV28 with TRBJ2-3; D uncertain. The CDR3 covers 11 residues. Germline assignment: CDR1 MDHEN and CDR2 SYDVKM. V was pared by 5 bases and J by 9 bases, with 9 bases between. The CDR3 coding sequence is TGTGCCAGCAGTCCTCTTGGGACGCAGTATTTT. Translated, it gives CASSPLGTQYF.

V gene TRBV7-3 combines with J gene TRBJ2-3; 10 bases are shared with TRBD1. J was trimmed by 4 bases and V by 5 bases; bases with no gene match: 6. Looked up from germline, CDR1 is SGHTA and CDR2 is FQGTGA. The CDR3 is 15 residues long. The CDR3 loop reads CASSPGQGRADTQYF. Here the CDR3 DNA reads TGTGCCAGCAGCCCGGGACAGGGGAGGGCAGATACGCAGTATTTT.

The chain links TRBV18 to TRBJ2-7; D perhaps matches TRBD1 (6 bases). The CDR3 has 18 amino acids. CDR1 and CDR2 (germline): KGHSH, LQKENI. V gave up 5 bases and J gave up 3 bases, with 26 bases separating them. The CDR3 protein is CASSYYLDSRFGGYEQYF. The DNA for the CDR3 is TGTGCCAGCTCATACTACCTGGACAGTAGGTTCGGAGGCTACGAGCAGTACTTC.

The gene calls are TRBV5-1 and TRBJ2-2; D not resolved. In germline, CDR1 is SGHRS, CDR2 YFSETQ. The CDR3 consists of 12 residues. Trimming pared 2 bases from V and 5 bases from J, leaving 4 bases between. The CDR3 reads CASSFSTGELFF. CDR3 sequence (DNA): TGCGCCAGCAGCTTCAGTACCGGGGAGCTGTTTTTT.

This clone was detected once. V usage is TRBV5-1 and J usage is TRBJ2-7, with 10 positions matching TRBD2. J lost 5 bases, V lost 4 bases, and 12 bases had no gene match. From germline, CDR1 is SGHRS and CDR2 YFSETQ. The CDR3 is made up of 16 amino acids. CDR3 region: CASSPAGSGRTHEQYF. DNA of the CDR3: TGCGCCAGCAGCCCCGCGGGTAGCGGGAGGACCCACGAGCAGTACTTC.

This clone was seen once. The same CDR3 is also encoded by other DNA sequences in this sample. This chain joins TRBV9 and TRBJ2-1; D is unclear. Trimming shortened V by 0 bases and J by 0 bases, and 7 bases separated the two germline ends. The germline CDR1 and CDR2 sequences are SGDLS and YYNGEE. This CDR3 has 15 amino acids. DNA of the CDR3: TGTGCCAGCAGCGTAGCTGTTGACTCCTACAATGAGCAGTTCTTC. Protein: CASSVAVDSYNEQFF.